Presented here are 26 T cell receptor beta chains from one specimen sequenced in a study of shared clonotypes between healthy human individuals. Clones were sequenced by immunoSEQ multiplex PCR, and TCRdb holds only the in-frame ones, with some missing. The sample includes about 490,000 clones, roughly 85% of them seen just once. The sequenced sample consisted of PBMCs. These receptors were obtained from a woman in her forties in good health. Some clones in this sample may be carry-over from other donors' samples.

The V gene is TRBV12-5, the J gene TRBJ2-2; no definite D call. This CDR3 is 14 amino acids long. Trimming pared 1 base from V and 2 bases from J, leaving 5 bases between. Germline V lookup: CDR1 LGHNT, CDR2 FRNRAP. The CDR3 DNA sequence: TGTGCTAGTGGTTTGGAGGGAAACACCGGGGAGCTGTTTTTT. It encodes CASGLEGNTGELFF.

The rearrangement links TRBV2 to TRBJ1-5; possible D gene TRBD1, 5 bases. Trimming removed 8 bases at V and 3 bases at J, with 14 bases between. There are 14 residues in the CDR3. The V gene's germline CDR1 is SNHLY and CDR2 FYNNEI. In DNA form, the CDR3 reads TGTGCCAGCGGACCGGGGGGACCCAATCAGCCCCAGCATTTT. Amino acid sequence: CASGPGGPNQPQHF.

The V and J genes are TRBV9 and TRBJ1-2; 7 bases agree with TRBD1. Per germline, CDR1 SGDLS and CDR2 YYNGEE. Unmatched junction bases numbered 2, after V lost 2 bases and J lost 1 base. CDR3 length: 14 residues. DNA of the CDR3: TGTGCCAGCAGCGTTCAGGGGGATAACTATGGCTACACCTTC. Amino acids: CASSVQGDNYGYTF.

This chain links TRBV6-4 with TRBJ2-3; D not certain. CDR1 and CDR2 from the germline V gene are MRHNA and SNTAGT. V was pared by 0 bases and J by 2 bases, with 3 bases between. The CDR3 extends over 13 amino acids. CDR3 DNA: TGTGCCAGCAGTGACTCGAACACAGATACGCAGTATTTT. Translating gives CASSDSNTDTQYF.

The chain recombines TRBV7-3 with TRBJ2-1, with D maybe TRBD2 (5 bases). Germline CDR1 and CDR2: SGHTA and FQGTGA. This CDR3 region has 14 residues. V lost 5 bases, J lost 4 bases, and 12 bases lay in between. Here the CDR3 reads CASSPSGEYNEQFF. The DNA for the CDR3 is TGTGCCAGCAGCCCTTCTGGGGAGTACAATGAGCAGTTCTTC.

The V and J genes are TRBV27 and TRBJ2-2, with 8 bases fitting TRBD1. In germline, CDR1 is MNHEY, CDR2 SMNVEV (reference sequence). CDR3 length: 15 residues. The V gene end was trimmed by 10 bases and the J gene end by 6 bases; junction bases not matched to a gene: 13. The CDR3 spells CATHPGQGSAGELFF. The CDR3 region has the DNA TGTGCCACTCACCCCGGACAGGGTAGTGCCGGGGAGCTGTTTTTT.

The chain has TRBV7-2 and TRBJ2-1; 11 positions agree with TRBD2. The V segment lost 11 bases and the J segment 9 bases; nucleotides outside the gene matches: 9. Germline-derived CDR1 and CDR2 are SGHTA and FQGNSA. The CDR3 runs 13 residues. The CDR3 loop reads CAGSSGRKSEQFF. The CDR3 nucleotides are TGTGCCGGGTCTAGCGGGAGGAAGTCTGAGCAGTTCTTC.

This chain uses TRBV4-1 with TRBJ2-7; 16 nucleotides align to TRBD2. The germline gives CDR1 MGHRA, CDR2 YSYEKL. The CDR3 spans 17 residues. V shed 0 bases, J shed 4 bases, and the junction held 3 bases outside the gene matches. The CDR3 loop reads CASSQEGLAGGRYEQYF. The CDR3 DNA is TGCGCCAGCAGCCAAGAGGGACTAGCGGGAGGGCGATACGAGCAGTACTTC.

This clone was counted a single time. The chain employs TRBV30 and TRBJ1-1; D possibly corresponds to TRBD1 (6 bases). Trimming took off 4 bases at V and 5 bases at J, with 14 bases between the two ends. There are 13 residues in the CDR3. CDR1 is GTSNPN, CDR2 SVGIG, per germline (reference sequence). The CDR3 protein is CAWNRAVGTEAFF. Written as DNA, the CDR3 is TGTGCCTGGAACAGGGCAGTGGGGACTGAAGCTTTCTTT.

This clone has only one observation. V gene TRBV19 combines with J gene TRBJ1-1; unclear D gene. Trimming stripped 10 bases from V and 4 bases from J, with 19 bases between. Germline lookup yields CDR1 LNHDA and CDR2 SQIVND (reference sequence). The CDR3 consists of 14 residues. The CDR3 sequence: CATLVGSASTEAFF. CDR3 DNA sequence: TGTGCCACTCTAGTGGGCAGTGCGAGCACTGAAGCTTTCTTT.

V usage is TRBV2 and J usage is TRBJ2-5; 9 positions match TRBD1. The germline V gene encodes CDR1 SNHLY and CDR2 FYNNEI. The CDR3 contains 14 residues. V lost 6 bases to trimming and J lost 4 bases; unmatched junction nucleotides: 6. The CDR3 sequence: CASRGQGRGETQYF. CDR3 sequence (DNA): TGTGCCAGCAGGGGACAGGGAAGAGGAGAGACCCAGTACTTC. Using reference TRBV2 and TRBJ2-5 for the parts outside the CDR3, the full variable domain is EPEVTQTPSHQVTQMGQEVILRCVPISNHLYFYWYRQILGQKVEFLVSFYNNEISEKSEIFDDQFSVERPDGSNFTLKIRSTKLEDSAMYFCASRGQGRGETQYFGPGTRLLVL.

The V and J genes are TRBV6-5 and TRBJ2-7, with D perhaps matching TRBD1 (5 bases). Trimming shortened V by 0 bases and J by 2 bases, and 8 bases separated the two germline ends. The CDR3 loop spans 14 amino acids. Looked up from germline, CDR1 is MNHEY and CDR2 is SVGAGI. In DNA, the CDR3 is TGTGCCAGCAGTTACTCGGGGCCCGCCTACGAGCAGTACTTC. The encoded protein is CASSYSGPAYEQYF.

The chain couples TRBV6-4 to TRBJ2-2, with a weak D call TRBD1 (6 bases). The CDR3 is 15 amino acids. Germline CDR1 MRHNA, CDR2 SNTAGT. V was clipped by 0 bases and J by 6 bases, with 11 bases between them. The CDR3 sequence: CASSDSGQGSGELFF. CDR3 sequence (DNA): TGTGCCAGCAGTGACTCAGGGCAGGGGTCCGGGGAGCTGTTTTTT.

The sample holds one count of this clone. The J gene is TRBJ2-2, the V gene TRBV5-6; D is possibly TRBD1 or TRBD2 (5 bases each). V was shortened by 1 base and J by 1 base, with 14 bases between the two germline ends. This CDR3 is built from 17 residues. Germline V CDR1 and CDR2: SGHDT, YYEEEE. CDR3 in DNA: TGTGCCAGCAGCTTGAGGGGACGGGGAGAGAACACCGGGGAGCTGTTTTTT. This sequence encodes CASSLRGRGENTGELFF.

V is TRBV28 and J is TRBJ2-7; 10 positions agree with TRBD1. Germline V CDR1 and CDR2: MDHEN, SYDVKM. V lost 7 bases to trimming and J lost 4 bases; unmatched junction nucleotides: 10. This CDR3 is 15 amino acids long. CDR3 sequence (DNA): TGTGCCAGCATGATCCGGCGACAGGGGGCTTACGAGCAGTACTTC. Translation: CASMIRRQGAYEQYF.

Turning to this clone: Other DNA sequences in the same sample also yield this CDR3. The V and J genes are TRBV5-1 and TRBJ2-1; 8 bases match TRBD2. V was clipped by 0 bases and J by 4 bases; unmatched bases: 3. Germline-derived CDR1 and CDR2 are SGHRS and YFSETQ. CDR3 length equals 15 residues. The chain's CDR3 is CASSLASGSYNEQFF. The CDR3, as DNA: TGCGCCAGCAGCTTGGCGAGCGGGAGTTACAATGAGCAGTTCTTC.

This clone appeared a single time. CDR3 region: CASSGDTDTQYF. The DNA for the CDR3 is TGTGCCAGCAGCGGGGACACAGATACGCAGTATTTT. The chain has TRBV2 and TRBJ2-3; TRBD2 might be the D (5 bases). V dropped 6 bases and J dropped 2 bases, with 6 bases sitting between them. The CDR3 totals 12 residues. Germline V CDR1 and CDR2: SNHLY, FYNNEI. The full variable domain, rest sourced from reference TRBV2 and TRBJ2-3, is EPEVTQTPSHQVTQMGQEVILRCVPISNHLYFYWYRQILGQKVEFLVSFYNNEISEKSEIFDDQFSVERPDGSNFTLKIRSTKLEDSAMYFCASSGDTDTQYFGPGTRLTVL.

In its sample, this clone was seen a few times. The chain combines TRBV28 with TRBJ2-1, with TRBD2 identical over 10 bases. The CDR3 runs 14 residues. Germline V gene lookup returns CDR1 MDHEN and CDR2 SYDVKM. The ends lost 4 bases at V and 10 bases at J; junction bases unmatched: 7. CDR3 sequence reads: CASSYSSGRGEQFF. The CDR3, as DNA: TGTGCCAGCAGTTATTCTAGCGGGAGAGGAGAGCAGTTCTTC.

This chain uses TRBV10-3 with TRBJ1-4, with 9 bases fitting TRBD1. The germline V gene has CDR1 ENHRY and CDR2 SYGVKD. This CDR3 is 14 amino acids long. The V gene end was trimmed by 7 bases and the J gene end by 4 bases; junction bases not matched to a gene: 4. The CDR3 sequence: CAIKPGQGNEKLFF. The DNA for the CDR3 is TGTGCCATCAAGCCGGGACAGGGTAATGAAAAACTGTTTTTT.

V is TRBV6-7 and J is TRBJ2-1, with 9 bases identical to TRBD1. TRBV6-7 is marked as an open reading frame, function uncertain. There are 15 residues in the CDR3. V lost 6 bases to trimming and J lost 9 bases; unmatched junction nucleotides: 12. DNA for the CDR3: TGTGCCAGCAGCCCCACAGGGGGCGCTTCGGCTGAGCAGTTCTTC. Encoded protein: CASSPTGGASAEQFF.

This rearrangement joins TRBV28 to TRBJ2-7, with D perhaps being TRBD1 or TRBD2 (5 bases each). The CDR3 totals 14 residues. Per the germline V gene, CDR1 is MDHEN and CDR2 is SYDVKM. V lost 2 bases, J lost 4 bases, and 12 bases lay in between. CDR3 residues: CASSLGGPTYEQYF. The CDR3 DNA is TGTGCCAGCAGTTTAGGGGGACCCACATACGAGCAGTACTTC. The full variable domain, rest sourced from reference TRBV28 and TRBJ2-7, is DVKVTQSSRYLVKRTGEKVFLECVQDMDHENMFWYRQDPGLGLRLIYFSYDVKMKEKGDIPEGYSVSREKKERFSLILESASTNQTSMYLCASSLGGPTYEQYFGPGTRLTVT.

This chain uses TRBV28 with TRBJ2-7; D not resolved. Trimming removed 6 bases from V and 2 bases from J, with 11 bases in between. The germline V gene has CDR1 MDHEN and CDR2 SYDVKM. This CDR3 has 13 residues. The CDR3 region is CASSLAVPYEQYF. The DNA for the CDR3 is TGTGCCAGCAGCTTAGCCGTCCCCTACGAGCAGTACTTC.

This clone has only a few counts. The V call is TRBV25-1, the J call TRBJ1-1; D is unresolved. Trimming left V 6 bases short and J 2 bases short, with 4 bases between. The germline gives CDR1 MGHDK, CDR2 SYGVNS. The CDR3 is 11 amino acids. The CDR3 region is CASRGNTEAFF. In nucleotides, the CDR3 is TGTGCCAGCAGGGGTAACACTGAAGCTTTCTTT.

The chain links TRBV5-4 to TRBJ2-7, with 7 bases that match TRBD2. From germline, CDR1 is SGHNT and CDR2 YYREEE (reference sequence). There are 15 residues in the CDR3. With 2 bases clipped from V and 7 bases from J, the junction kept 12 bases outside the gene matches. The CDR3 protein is CASSFGRAGSGEQYF. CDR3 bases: TGTGCCAGCAGCTTCGGGCGAGCGGGATCGGGGGAGCAGTACTTC.

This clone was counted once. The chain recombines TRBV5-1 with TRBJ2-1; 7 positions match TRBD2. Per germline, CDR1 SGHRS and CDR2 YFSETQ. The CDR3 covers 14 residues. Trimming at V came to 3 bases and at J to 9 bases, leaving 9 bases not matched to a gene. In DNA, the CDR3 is TGCGCCAGCAGCTCCTCGGAGGGCGGGAGTGAGCAGTTCTTC. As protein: CASSSSEGGSEQFF.

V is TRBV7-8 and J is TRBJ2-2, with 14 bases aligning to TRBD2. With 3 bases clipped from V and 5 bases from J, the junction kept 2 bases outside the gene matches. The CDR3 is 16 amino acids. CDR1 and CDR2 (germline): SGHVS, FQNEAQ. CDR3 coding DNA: TGTGCCAGCAGCTTGGGACTAGCGGGAGTTACCGGGGAGCTGTTTTTT. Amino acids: CASSLGLAGVTGELFF.